This entry describes one TCR beta chain. Authors' data handling: Reference gene primers were amplified, and this amplification served to estimate nucleated cell counts. Using immunoSEQ multiplex PCR, the repertoire was profiled, and TCRdb retains in-frame clones only, with some absent. V and J calls and clone size are copied from that table; D and trimming were computed from the DNA. The repertoire holds about 180,000 clones, approximately 90% seen once, with 1.6% in the top ten. V lost 3 bases, J lost 5 bases, and 16 bases lay in between. Looked up from germline, CDR1 is MNHEY and CDR2 is SVGEGT. CDR3 size: 15 residues. This specimen belongs to a study of blood T cell repertoires in COVID-19. Study context: Acute-phase and convalescent COVID-19 samples originated in the United States, Italy and Spain. PBMCs, B-cell-depleted T cells, or T cells were the source of the cDNA or gDNA that made up the material.

V gene TRBV6-2 or TRBV6-3 combines with J gene TRBJ1-2; D uncertain. The clonotype was recovered from a woman aged 45-60 years with acute or convalescent COVID-19. Sequencing was carried out using peripheral blood. Here the CDR3 reads CASSYTESSSYGYTF. The CDR3 nucleotides read TGTGCCAGCAGTTATACGGAGAGCAGTTCGTATGGCTACACCTTC.